This T cell receptor (beta chain) was identified in a study of T cell changes during pregnancy in multiple sclerosis. Assay: immunoSEQ multiplex PCR; the TCRdb copy retains only in-frame clones and omits some. The table has about 64,000 clones, 90% seen once. Germline CDR1 GTSNPN, CDR2 SVGIG (reference sequence). The CDR3 has 15 amino acids. V was trimmed by 0 bases and J by 2 bases, leaving 11 bases between them. Sequenced material: peripheral blood, taken in the second trimester of pregnancy. The receptor's source is a female donor in good health, enrolled as a control in a pregnancy study. The V gene is TRBV30, the J gene TRBJ2-1, with a weak D call TRBD2 (5 bases). The CDR3 nucleotides are TGTGCCTGGAGTGTACGGGGTAGGACCTACAATGAGCAGTTCTTC. Translated, it gives CAWSVRGRTYNEQFF.